This paragraph covers one T cell receptor (beta chain) sequence. Its antigen is not known. This specimen comes from a study of T-cell memory formation after mild COVID-19. Whole-study results and caveats: Clones that shrank (day 15 to 85) were balanced CD4/CD8, whereas later expanders leaned CD4+. Researchers found some responding clones in pre-infection memory, a sign that cross-reactive memory joined.

The TCR alpha and TCR beta cDNA libraries, bearing sample barcodes and UMIs, were generated by 5'RACE using constant-segment primers. TCRdb itself ran the 5' RACE reads through MiXCR, one entry per CDR3 protein. Of about 250,000 distinct CDR3 sequences in the sample, 15% are singletons; the top ten hold more than 2%. The CDR3 length is 15 residues. Per germline, CDR1 DFQATT and CDR2 SNEGSKA (reference sequence). V was clipped by 3 bases and J by 3 bases; unmatched bases: 6. This TCR came from an adult woman who had mild COVID-19 (a few samples of this study predate the infection). Cell type and time point are not known. The sequenced sample consisted of PBMCs or a T cell subset sorted from them (not recorded which). The rearrangement links TRBV20-1 to TRBJ1-1; 11 bases are shared with TRBD1. CDR3 sequence (DNA): TGCAGTGCTAGCGGGACAGGGGGATTCGACACTGAAGCTTTCTTT. Amino acids: CSASGTGGFDTEAFF.